This TCR beta chain was documented in a study of spatial heterogeneity in lung cancer (dated by TCRdb to the late 2010s). Regarding the study in general: Beta-chain transcripts were consistently detected in greater numbers than alpha-chain transcripts, which likely reflects a higher abundance of beta-chain transcripts. In non-small cell lung cancer, the study made a quantitative comparison of TCR alpha and beta repertoires among multiple tumor regions, matched nontumor lung and blood. The study linked features of the TCR repertoire to counts of nonsynonymous mutations, which were determined by whole-exome sequencing of tumor tissue. Both alpha and beta chains were TCR-sequenced in samples taken at surgery, namely 220 tumor regions, around 64 matched nontumor lung samples and 50 to 60 PBMC samples. In the raw uncorrected reads, each unique combination of TCR and UMI appeared more than ten times on average. On the study overall, not on this receptor specifically: Confirming at a functional level the hypothesis that regional TCRs recognize regional mutations was considered to require additional single-cell paired TCR alpha and beta sequencing. Ubiquitous expanded tumor TCRs were detected in blood more often at tumor resection than at routine follow-up.

What the time point label conveys for this sample: sample taken at primary tumor resection. Whole RNA extracted from tumor and nontumor lung tissue, or from cryopreserved PBMC samples, was used for TCR sequencing without cell sorting. Donors were some 70 patients with early-stage, untreated non-small cell lung cancer from the lung TRACERx cohort. Only patients with enough RNA available from two or more tumor regions were chosen for TCR sequencing. V is cut by 0 bases and J by 3 bases, and the space between the germline ends is 8 bases. The germline V gene (reference sequence) provides CDR1 DFQATT and CDR2 SNEGSKA. The CDR3, cysteine through phenylalanine, is 14 amino acids long. Only the CDR3 DNA is retained, 42 bases long and in frame from the first base. This clonotype was seen a few times. Its binding antigen is unknown. Base qualities were left out, and no much larger clone turns up one base away. A library made for alpha chains picked up this beta chain off target, so its size means little.

Libraries came from 5' RACE. Sequencing used a NextSeq 500. The TCR library protocol attached a unique molecular identifier to each TCR cDNA molecule to allow correction of PCR and sequencing errors. The authors processed their data as follows. TCR identification, UMI-based error correction and CDR3 extraction were all carried out with Decombinator tools. TCRs above a frequency of 2 per 1,000, corresponding to the top 1% of the tumor frequency distribution, were defined as expanded. Each repertoire was subsampled 100 times to 5,000 TCRs, after which Renyi diversity was computed with the R vegan package. CDR3 similarity networks were built from amino acid triplet string-kernel similarity, connecting CDR3s with pairwise similarity above 0.82. The public reads were reanalyzed by TCRdb: fastp trimming at Q25, MiXCR alignment, in-frame beta chains only. All rows with the same CDR3 protein become a single entry with the most common DNA and genes. The V and J calls follow TCRdb's processing rather than the paper's. This sample has over 4,000 distinct CDR3 sequences in its table, and 20% to 25% of those were observed once. The ten largest account for around 25% of the sample.

The TCR originated in a female donor with early-stage non-small cell lung cancer. Sequenced here: PBMCs, sampled at surgery. Rearrangement joined TRBV20-1 to TRBJ2-2; a confident D gene designation cannot be given. The DNA sequence reads TGCAGTGCTAGAGATGTACACTACACCGGGGAGCTGTTTTTT. Its coded protein is CSARDVHYTGELFF.